This section outlines one T cell receptor beta chain sequence together with its context. This record comes from a study of blood T cell repertoires in COVID-19. Study in general: Donors in the United States, Italy and Spain gave samples during acute or convalescent COVID-19.

The ends were cut back, 9 bases at V and 0 bases at J, with 8 bases in the middle. Germline V gene data show CDR1 as LNHNV and CDR2 as YYDKDF (reference sequence). The length of the CDR3 is 13 residues. Seattle-derived patients entered the study during active infection and were followed longitudinally. In the original workflow: Amplification of reference gene primers was used by the study to estimate nucleated cell counts. The table came from immunoSEQ multiplex PCR; TCRdb's copy has only in-frame clones and leaves some out. The V and J calls and clone size are taken from that table; D and trimming were inferred from the DNA. Of 390,000 or so clones listed, roughly 90% are singletons.

Sequencing input: peripheral blood. This chain connects TRBV15 to TRBJ2-2; weak D call: TRBD2 (5 bases). This sequence originates from a woman in her twenties or thirties with COVID-19, enrolled during active disease. In nucleotides, the CDR3 is TGTGCCACTAGGACTGCGAACACCGGGGAGCTGTTTTTT. This encodes CATRTANTGELFF.